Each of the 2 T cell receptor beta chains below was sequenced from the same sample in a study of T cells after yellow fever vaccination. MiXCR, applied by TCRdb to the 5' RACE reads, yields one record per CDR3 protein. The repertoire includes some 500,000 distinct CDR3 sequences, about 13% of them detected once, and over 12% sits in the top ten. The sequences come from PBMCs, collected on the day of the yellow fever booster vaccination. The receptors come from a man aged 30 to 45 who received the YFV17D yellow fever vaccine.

CDR3 region: CASTPRGRPSGEQYF. CDR3 bases: TGTGCCAGCACCCCCCGAGGGCGTCCATCGGGCGAGCAGTACTTC. The chain uses TRBV12-3 or TRBV12-4 and TRBJ2-7, with D possibly matching TRBD2 (5 bases). V was shortened by 7 bases and J by 6 bases, with 22 bases between the two germline ends. The CDR3 runs 15 residues.

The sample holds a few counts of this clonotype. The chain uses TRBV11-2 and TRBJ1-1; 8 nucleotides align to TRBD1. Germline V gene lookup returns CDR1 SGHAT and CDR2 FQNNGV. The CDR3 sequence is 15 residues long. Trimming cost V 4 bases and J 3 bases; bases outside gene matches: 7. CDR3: CASSSIRGPDTEAFF. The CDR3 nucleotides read TGTGCCAGCAGCTCTATCAGGGGGCCGGACACTGAAGCTTTCTTT.